This T cell receptor (beta chain) was recovered during a study of cytomegalovirus exposure and HLA in healthy donors. PCR was performed using 60 Vbeta and 13 Jbeta primers. Produced via immunoSEQ multiplex PCR; TCRdb's table is partial and in-frame only. The sample gives over 150,000 clones, about 70% of which show up once; over 2.5% is in the top ten. As concerns this clone: The antigen remains undetermined.

The CDR3 contains 16 residues. Trimming removed 0 bases from V and 4 bases from J; junction bases left unmatched: 6. CDR1 is SGDLS and CDR2 is YYNGEE in the germline V gene. Study-wide results and caveats: While the bulk of TCR sequences proved rare, some public TCRs turned up in many donors.

J is TRBJ1-4 and V is TRBV9; 7 bases match TRBD1. Material: PBMCs. This TCR was recovered from a man aged 18 to 30 in good health and CMV-seronegative. The CDR3 DNA is TGTGCCAGCAGCGTAGAATGGGGACAGATTAATGAAAAACTGTTTTTT. This translates into CASSVEWGQINEKLFF. The full variable domain, in which reference TRBV9 and TRBJ1-4 provide the parts outside the CDR3, is DSGVTQTPKHLITATGQRVTLRCSPRSGDLSVYWYQQSLDQGLQFLIQYYNGEERAKGNILERFSAQQFPDLHSELNLSSLELGDSALYFCASSVEWGQINEKLFFGSGTQLSVL.